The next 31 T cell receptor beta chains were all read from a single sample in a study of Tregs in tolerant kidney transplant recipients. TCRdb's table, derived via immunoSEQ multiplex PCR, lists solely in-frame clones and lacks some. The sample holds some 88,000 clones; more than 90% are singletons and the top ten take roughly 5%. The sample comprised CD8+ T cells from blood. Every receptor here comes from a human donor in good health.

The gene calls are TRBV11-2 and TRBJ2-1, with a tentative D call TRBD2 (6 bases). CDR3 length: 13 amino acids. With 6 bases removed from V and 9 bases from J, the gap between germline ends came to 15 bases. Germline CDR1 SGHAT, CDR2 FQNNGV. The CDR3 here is CASSHDPEGEQFF. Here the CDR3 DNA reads TGTGCCAGCAGTCACGACCCGGAGGGTGAGCAGTTCTTC.

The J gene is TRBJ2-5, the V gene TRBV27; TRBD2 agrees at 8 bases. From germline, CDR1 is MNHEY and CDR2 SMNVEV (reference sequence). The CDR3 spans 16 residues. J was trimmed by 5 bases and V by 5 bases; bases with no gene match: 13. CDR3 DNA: TGTGCCAGCAGTCCGGGGGGGAGGGCCTTCCGGGAGACCCAGTACTTC. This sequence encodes CASSPGGRAFRETQYF.

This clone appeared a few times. The CDR3 is CASNPDGGTEAFF. As DNA, the CDR3 is TGTGCCAGCAACCCAGACGGGGGCACTGAAGCTTTCTTT. V usage is TRBV7-9 and J usage is TRBJ1-1, with a possible D match to TRBD1 (5 bases). Germline CDR1 and CDR2: SEHNR and FQNEAQ (reference sequence). Trimming shortened V by 7 bases and J by 4 bases, and 13 bases separated the two germline ends. The CDR3 consists of 13 residues.

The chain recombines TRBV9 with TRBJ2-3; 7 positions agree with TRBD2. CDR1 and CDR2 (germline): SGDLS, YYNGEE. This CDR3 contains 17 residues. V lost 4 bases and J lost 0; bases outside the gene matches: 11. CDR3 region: CASSSLPGLTSTDTQYF. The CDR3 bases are TGTGCCAGCAGCTCACTTCCGGGACTAACTAGCACAGATACGCAGTATTTT.

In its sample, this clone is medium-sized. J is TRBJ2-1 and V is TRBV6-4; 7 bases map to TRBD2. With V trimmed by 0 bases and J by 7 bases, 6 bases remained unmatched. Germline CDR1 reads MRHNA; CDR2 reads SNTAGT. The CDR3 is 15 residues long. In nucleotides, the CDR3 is TGTGCCAGCAGTGACTCGGCGGGAGCCGAGAATGAGCAGTTCTTC. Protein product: CASSDSAGAENEQFF.

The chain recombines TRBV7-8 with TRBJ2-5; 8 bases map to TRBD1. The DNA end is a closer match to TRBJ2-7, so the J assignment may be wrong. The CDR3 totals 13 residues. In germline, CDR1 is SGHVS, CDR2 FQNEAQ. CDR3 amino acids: CASSEDREYEQYF. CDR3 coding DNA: TGTGCCAGCAGCGAGGACAGGGAGTACGAGCAGTACTTC.

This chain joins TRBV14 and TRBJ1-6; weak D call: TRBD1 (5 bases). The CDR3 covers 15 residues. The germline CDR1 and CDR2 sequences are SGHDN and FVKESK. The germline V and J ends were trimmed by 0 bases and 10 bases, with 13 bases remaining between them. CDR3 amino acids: CASSQESQGYSPLHF. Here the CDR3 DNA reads TGTGCCAGCAGCCAAGAATCCCAGGGATACTCACCCCTCCACTTT.

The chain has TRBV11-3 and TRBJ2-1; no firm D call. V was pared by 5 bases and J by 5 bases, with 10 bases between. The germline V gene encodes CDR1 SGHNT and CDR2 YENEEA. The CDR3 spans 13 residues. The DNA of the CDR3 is TGTGCCAGCAGCCCGACTCAGAACAATGAGCAGTTCTTC. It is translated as CASSPTQNNEQFF.

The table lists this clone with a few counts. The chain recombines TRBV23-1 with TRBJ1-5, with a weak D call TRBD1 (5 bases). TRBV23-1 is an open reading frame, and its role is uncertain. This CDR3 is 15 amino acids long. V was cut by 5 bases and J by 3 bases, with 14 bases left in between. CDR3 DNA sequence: TGCGCCAGCAGTTATGAAGGACAAGCCAATCAGCCCCAGCATTTT. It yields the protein CASSYEGQANQPQHF.

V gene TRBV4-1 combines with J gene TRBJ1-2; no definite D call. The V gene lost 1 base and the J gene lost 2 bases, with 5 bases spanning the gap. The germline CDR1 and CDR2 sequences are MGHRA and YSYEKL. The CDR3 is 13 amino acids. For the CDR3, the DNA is TGCGCCAGCAGCCAAGTAGGGAACTATGGCTACACCTTC. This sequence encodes CASSQVGNYGYTF.

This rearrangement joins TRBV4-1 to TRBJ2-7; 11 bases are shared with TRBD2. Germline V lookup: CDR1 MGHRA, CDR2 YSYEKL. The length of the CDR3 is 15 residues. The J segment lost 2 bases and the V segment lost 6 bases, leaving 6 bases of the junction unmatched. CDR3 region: CASSLTSGSPYEQYF. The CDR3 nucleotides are TGCGCCAGCAGTTTAACTAGCGGGAGTCCCTACGAGCAGTACTTC.

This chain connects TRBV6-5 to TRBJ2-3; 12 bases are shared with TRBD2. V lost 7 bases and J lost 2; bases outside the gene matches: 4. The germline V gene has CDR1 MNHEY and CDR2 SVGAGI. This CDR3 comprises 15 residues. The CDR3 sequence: CASKSSGGATDTQYF. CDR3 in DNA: TGTGCCAGCAAATCTAGCGGGGGGGCCACAGATACGCAGTATTTT.

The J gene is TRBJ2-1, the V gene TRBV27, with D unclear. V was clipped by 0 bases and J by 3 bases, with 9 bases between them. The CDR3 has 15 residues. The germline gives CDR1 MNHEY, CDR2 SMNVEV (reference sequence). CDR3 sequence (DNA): TGTGCCAGCAGTTTATCGGGAACCGTCTACAATGAGCAGTTCTTC. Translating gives CASSLSGTVYNEQFF.

The DNA of the CDR3 is TGTGCCACCAGCGGGGACAGGGGGAATAATGAGCAGTTCTTC. Translating gives CATSGDRGNNEQFF. This sequence joins TRBV15 and TRBJ2-1; 11 bases fit TRBD1. Per the germline V gene, CDR1 is LNHNV and CDR2 is YYDKDF (reference sequence). The CDR3 has 14 residues. With V trimmed by 5 bases and J by 7 bases, 4 bases remained unmatched.

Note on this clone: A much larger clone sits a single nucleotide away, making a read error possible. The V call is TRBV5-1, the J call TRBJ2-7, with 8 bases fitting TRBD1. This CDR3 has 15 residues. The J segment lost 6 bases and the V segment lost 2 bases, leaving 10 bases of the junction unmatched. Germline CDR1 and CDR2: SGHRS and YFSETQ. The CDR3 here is CASSLALDRAGEQYF. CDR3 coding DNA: TGCGCCAGCAGCTTAGCCTTGGACAGGGCTGGCGAGCAGTACTTC.

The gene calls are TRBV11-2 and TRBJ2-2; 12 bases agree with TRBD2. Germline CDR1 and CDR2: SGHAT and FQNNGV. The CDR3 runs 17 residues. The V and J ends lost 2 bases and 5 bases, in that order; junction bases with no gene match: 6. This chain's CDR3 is CASSLPLAGGGTGELFF. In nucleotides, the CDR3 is TGTGCCAGCAGCTTACCACTAGCGGGGGGCGGAACCGGGGAGCTGTTTTTT.

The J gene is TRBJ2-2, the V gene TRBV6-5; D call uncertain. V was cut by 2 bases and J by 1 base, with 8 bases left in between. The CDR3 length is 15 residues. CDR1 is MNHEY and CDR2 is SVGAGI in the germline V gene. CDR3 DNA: TGTGCCAGCAGTTACACTACTGGGAACACCGGGGAGCTGTTTTTT. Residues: CASSYTTGNTGELFF.

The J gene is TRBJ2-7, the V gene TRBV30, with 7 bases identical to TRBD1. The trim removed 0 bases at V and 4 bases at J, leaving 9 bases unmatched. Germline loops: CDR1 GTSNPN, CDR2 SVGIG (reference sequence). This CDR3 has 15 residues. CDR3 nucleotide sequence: TGTGCCTGGAGTGTACAACCAGGGGGTGATTACGAGCAGTACTTC. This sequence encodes CAWSVQPGGDYEQYF.

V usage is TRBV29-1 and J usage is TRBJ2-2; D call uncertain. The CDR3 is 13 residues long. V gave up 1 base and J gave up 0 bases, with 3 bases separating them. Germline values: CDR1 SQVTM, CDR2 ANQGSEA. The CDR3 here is CSVEVANTGELFF. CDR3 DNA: TGCAGCGTTGAAGTAGCGAACACCGGGGAGCTGTTTTTT.

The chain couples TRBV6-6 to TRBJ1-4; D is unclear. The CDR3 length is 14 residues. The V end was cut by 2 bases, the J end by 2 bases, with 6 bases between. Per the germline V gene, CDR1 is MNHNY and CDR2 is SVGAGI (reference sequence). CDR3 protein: CASSYVGTNEKLFF. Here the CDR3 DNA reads TGTGCCAGCAGTTACGTAGGGACTAATGAAAAACTGTTTTTT.

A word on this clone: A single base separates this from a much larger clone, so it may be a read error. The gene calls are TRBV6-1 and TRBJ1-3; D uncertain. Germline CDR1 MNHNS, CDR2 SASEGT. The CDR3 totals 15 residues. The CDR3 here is CASSEETYSENTIYF. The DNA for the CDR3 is TGTGCCAGCAGTGAAGAAACCTACTCTGAAAACACCATATATTTT.

The CDR3 here is CASSYDTTYEQYF. In DNA form, the CDR3 reads TGCGCCAGCAGCTACGACACCACCTACGAGCAGTACTTC. V usage is TRBV5-1 and J usage is TRBJ2-7; no clear D gene. The CDR3 length is 13 residues. The ends were cut back, 3 bases at V and 2 bases at J, with 9 bases in the middle. Germline CDR1 reads SGHRS; CDR2 reads YFSETQ.

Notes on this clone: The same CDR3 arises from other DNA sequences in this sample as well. The CDR3: CASSVGGPSYEQYF. The CDR3 bases are TGTGCCAGCAGCGTAGGCGGACCGTCCTACGAGCAGTACTTC. The rearrangement joins TRBV9 to TRBJ2-7, with D unresolved. V was trimmed by 0 bases and J by 1 base, leaving 8 bases between them. Germline loops: CDR1 SGDLS, CDR2 YYNGEE. The CDR3 runs 14 residues.

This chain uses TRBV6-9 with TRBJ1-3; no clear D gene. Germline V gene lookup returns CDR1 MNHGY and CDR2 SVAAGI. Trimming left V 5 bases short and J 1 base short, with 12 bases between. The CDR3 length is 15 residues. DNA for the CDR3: TGTGCCAGCAGTCATGACTACCAATCTGGAAACACCATATATTTT. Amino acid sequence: CASSHDYQSGNTIYF.

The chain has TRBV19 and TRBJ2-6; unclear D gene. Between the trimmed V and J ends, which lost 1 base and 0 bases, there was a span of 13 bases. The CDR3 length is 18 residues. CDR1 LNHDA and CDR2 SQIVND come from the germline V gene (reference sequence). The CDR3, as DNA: TGTGCCAGTAGTATAGGGGCCGGATATAGCTCTGGGGCCAACGTCCTGACTTTC. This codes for CASSIGAGYSSGANVLTF.

The CDR3 loop is CASTLGTGNYGYTF. CDR3 nucleotide sequence: TGTGCCAGCACCCTAGGGACAGGGAACTATGGCTACACCTTC. The chain carries TRBV6-6 and TRBJ1-2; 9 bases agree with TRBD1. The CDR3 length is 14 residues. Germline CDR1 and CDR2: MNHNY and SVGAGI (reference sequence). Losses at the gene ends were 7 bases for V and 2 bases for J; bases not matched to a gene: 5.

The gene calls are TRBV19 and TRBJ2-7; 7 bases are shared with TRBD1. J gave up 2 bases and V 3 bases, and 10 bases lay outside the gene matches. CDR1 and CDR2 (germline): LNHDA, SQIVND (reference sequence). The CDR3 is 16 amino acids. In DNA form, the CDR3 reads TGTGCCAGTAGTATTGGTCCACAGGGGTACCCCTACGAGCAGTACTTC. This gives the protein CASSIGPQGYPYEQYF.

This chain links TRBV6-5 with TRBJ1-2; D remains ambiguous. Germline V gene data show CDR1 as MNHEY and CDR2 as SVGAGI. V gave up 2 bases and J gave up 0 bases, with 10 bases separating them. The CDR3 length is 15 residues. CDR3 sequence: CASSYGQSPNYGYTF. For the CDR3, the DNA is TGTGCCAGCAGTTACGGCCAGAGCCCTAACTATGGCTACACCTTC.

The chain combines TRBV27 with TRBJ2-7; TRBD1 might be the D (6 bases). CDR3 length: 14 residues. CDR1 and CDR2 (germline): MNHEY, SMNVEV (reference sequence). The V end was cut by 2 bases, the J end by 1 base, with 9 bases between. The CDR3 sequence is CASSLRQASYEQYF. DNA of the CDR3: TGTGCCAGCAGTTTACGACAGGCTTCCTACGAGCAGTACTTC.

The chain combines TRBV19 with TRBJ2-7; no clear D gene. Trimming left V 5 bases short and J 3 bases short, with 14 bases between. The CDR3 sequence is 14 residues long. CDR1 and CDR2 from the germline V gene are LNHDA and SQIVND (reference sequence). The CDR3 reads CASSPSSRSYEQYF. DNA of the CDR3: TGTGCCAGTAGTCCTAGTTCCCGGAGCTACGAGCAGTACTTC.

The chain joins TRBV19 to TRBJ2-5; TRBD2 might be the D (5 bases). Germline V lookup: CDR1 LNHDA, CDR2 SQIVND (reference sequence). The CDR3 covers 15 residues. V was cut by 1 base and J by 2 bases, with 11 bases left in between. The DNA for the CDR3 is TGTGCCAGTAGTATAGTGGCGCGGGTACAAGAGACCCAGTACTTC. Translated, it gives CASSIVARVQETQYF.